This TCR beta chain was obtained from a study of OX40 agonist ivuxolimab in advanced cancers. Measured with immunoSEQ multiplex PCR; TCRdb has only the in-frame clones, and not every one. The data show 75,000 to 95,000 clones, 85% to 95% seen once. Germline V gene data show CDR1 as LNHDA and CDR2 as SQIVND (reference sequence). After removal of 5 bases from V and 5 bases from J, the junction contained 8 bases not matched to a gene. This CDR3 region has 15 residues. The sample was CD4+ or CD8+ T cells sorted from blood, taken in a trial of the OX40 agonist ivuxolimab. The sequence was collected from an adult with an advanced solid tumor such as melanoma, head and neck, liver or kidney cancer. This chain joins TRBV19 and TRBJ2-3; 9 bases match TRBD2. DNA of the CDR3: TGTGCCAGTAGTCCACAGCGGGGGGAGGGAGATACGCAGTATTTT. Its protein is CASSPQRGEGDTQYF.